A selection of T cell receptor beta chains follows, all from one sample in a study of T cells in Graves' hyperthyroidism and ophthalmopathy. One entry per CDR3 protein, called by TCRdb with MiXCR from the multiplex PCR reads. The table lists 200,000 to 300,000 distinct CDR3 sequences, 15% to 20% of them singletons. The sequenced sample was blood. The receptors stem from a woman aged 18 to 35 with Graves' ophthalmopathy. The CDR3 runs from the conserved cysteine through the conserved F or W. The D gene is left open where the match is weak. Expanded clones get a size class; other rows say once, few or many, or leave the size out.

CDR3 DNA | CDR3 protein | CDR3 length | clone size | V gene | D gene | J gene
TGTGCCAGCAGCTTAGCGCGGGAATACAATGAGCAGTTCTTC | CASSLAREYNEQFF | 14 | many | TRBV7-9 | - | TRBJ2-1
TGTGCCAGCCACTCTGTTTCTTCGTCGGAAGCTTTCTTT | CASHSVSSSEAFF | 13 | many | TRBV27 | - | TRBJ1-1
TGTGCCAGCAATGGACAGGGGTGGGACAATGAGCAGTTCTTC | CASNGQGWDNEQFF | 14 | many | TRBV2 | TRBD1 | TRBJ2-1
TGTGCCACCAGTGATTACAGGGGGCCTCGTAATGAGCAGTTCTTC | CATSDYRGPRNEQFF | 15 | many | TRBV24-1 | TRBD1 | TRBJ2-1
TGTGCCAGCTCACCTACTTCCGGGACAGGGCCTTTTGGAAACACCATATATTTT | CASSPTSGTGPFGNTIYF | 18 | many | TRBV18 | TRBD1 | TRBJ1-3
TGTGCCAGCAGCGCCGGATCGGGGCCAGTTAAAGACTATGGCTACACCTTC | CASSAGSGPVKDYGYTF | 17 | - | TRBV9 | - | TRBJ1-2
TGTGCCAGCAGTTACCCAACCAAGAAGACAAGGGACCACACAGATACGCAGTATTTT | CASSYPTKKTRDHTDTQYF | 19 | many | TRBV6-1 | - | TRBJ2-3
TGTGCCAGCAGCTTCCGGGACAGGACCTACAATGAGCAGTTCTTC | CASSFRDRTYNEQFF | 15 | many | TRBV5-6 | TRBD1 | TRBJ2-1
TGTGCCAGCAGTTGGGACAGGGGGCAGGGAGAGACCCAGTACTTC | CASSWDRGQGETQYF | 15 | - | TRBV12-3/TRBV12-4 | TRBD1 | TRBJ2-5
TGTGCCAGCAGCCAAGATATTCTTTATGGCTACACCTTC | CASSQDILYGYTF | 13 | many | TRBV3-1 | - | TRBJ1-2
TGTGCCAGCAGGTATGACAGGGGTCCAAATCAGCCCCAGCATTTT | CASRYDRGPNQPQHF | 15 | many | TRBV6-9 | TRBD1 | TRBJ1-5
TGTGCCAGCAGCTTAAGGGCGGCGCCGGGTGGCTACACCTTC | CASSLRAAPGGYTF | 14 | many | TRBV7-2 | - | TRBJ1-2
TGTGCCAGCAGTTTGGGGCTTAATTCACCCCTCCACTTT | CASSLGLNSPLHF | 13 | many | TRBV27 | - | TRBJ1-6
TGTGCCAGCAGTTCTCTCGAGGGGACTGAAGCTTTCTTT | CASSSLEGTEAFF | 13 | many | TRBV28 | - | TRBJ1-1
TGTGCCAGCAGCTCTCAGGGGGCAGGGAATTCACCCCTCCACTTT | CASSSQGAGNSPLHF | 15 | many | TRBV7-8 | TRBD1 | TRBJ1-6
TGTGCCAGCAGTGTCGGGACAGGGGGGGTGAGTTCCTACGAGCAGTACTTC | CASSVGTGGVSSYEQYF | 17 | - | TRBV6-1 | TRBD1 | TRBJ2-7
TGTGCCAGTAAAGCCTCGGACTATGGCTACACCTTC | CASKASDYGYTF | 12 | - | TRBV19 | - | TRBJ1-2
TGTGCCAGCAGCCTCGTAGCGGGGCTCACGACCGGGGAGCTGTTTTTT | CASSLVAGLTTGELFF | 16 | many | TRBV7-2 | TRBD2 | TRBJ2-2
TGTGCCAGCACCAGAGACAATAATTCACCCCTCCACTTT | CASTRDNNSPLHF | 13 | many | TRBV5-8 | - | TRBJ1-6
TGTGCCTGGGGTTTGGATACGCAGTATTTT | CAWGLDTQYF | 10 | few | TRBV30 | - | TRBJ2-3
TGTGCCAGCAGCGACAACAAGGAGTGGACTAGCCACCTCAGCTCCTACAATGAGCAGTTCTTC | CASSDNKEWTSHLSSYNEQFF | 21 | many | TRBV9 | TRBD2 | TRBJ2-1
TGTGCCAGCAGCCCCGGGACAGGGGTTGACTATGGCTACACCTTC | CASSPGTGVDYGYTF | 15 | many | TRBV5-8 | TRBD1 | TRBJ1-2
TGCAGCGTTGGAGGAGGGGTGAACACTGAAGCTTTCTTT | CSVGGGVNTEAFF | 13 | many | TRBV29-1 | - | TRBJ1-1
TGCGCCAGCAAGTCTTCCGGGACAGGGGAGGGCTACACCTTC | CASKSSGTGEGYTF | 14 | many | TRBV4-1 | TRBD1 | TRBJ1-2
TGCAGTGCCGGACAGGGCCTTAATCAGCCCCAGCATTTT | CSAGQGLNQPQHF | 13 | - | TRBV20-1 | TRBD1 | TRBJ1-5
TGTGCCAGCAGCCTCCGGGACAGCTACAATGAGCAGTTCTTC | CASSLRDSYNEQFF | 14 | many | TRBV7-8 | TRBD1 | TRBJ2-1
TGTGCCAGCAGCTTTGGGGGAGGGTACAATGAGCAGTTCTTC | CASSFGGGYNEQFF | 14 | many | TRBV11-2 | TRBD2 | TRBJ2-1
TGTGCCAGCAGTTATGGTCCGGGGATGGAACTGTTTTTT | CASSYGPGMELFF | 13 | - | TRBV6-1 | - | TRBJ1-4
TGTGCCAGCAGGCCCGCTCGGGGTGAGCAGTTCTTC | CASRPARGEQFF | 12 | many | TRBV27 | - | TRBJ2-1
TGTGCCACCCGCAGGGGGAACACCGGGGAGCTGTTTTTT | CATRRGNTGELFF | 13 | many | TRBV10-3 | - | TRBJ2-2
TGTGCCAGCAGCCACGCTGGACAGGCCTACGAGCAGTACTTC | CASSHAGQAYEQYF | 14 | many | TRBV3-1 | TRBD1 | TRBJ2-7
TGCAGCGTTCGTCCGCCCGATGGGACCCTCCACTTT | CSVRPPDGTLHF | 12 | many | TRBV29-1 | - | TRBJ1-6
TGTGCCAGCAGTTTAACAGGGGGATATGGCTACACCTTC | CASSLTGGYGYTF | 13 | many | TRBV28 | TRBD1 | TRBJ1-2